The clone carrying this T cell receptor (beta chain) has a handful of counts. Its cognate antigen is unknown. The J segment lost 5 bases and the V segment lost 4 bases, leaving 16 bases of the junction unmatched. From germline, CDR1 is SGHRS and CDR2 YFSETQ. The CDR3 has 18 residues. Constant-region reverse primers amplified full-length variable regions, followed by semi-nested Nested Universal Primer A PCR. TCRdb re-derived calls from the 5' RACE reads in MiXCR, one entry per CDR3 protein. Of 52,000 or so distinct CDR3 sequences in the sample, 20% are singletons; the top ten hold 3.2%. Cells sorted as Tregs were CD4+, CD25+ and CD127-/low. The study, taken as a whole, reports: Larger-cohort validation covered only one TCR beta V-J rearrangement.

This receptor was taken from a female donor with breast cancer. The chain couples TRBV5-1 to TRBJ2-5, with 11 bases aligning to TRBD1. Source material: tumor-infiltrating Tregs sorted from the breast tumor. This chain's CDR3 is CASSPQGQGALQLETQYF. For the CDR3, the DNA is TGCGCCAGCAGCCCTCAAGGACAGGGGGCTCTCCAGTTGGAGACCCAGTACTTC.